The clone carrying this TCR beta chain appeared many times. What it recognizes is unknown. The sample is drawn from a study of regulatory T cells in long-lasting Graves disease. Study-wide background: Patients with new Graves' disease had used antithyroid drugs below 3 months.

Relying on iRepertoire HTBI primers and Arm-PCR of CDR3 regions, the team built TCR beta libraries. TCRdb redid the calling of the multiplex PCR reads with MiXCR, one entry per CDR3 protein. The repertoire holds around 330,000 distinct CDR3 sequences, about 18% seen once, with more than 30% in the top ten. Time point denoted: newly diagnosed GD, antithyroid drugs for less than 3 months. Isolated PBMC RNA provided the starting material for the TCR library. The CDR3 spans 15 residues. V was shortened by 3 bases and J by 0 bases, with 9 bases between the two germline ends. Study-wide findings and caveats: Accuracy may have been reduced by the small sample size. It was in persistent disease that TRBV28, TRBJ1-2 and TRBJ2-5 were favored.

J is TRBJ2-1 and V is TRBV12-3 or TRBV12-4; no reliable D call. This sample comprised peripheral blood mononuclear cells (PBMCs), obtained at new diagnosis, from a patient treated with antithyroid drugs. The TCR was taken from a female donor with Graves disease. CDR3 amino acids: CASSLVRLSYNEQFF. In DNA form, the CDR3 reads TGTGCCAGCAGTTTGGTGCGGCTCTCCTACAATGAGCAGTTCTTC.